What follows is one T cell receptor beta chain and its context. The sample comes from a study of control samples from healthy donors and cancer patients. The method was immunoSEQ multiplex PCR; TCRdb's version includes in-frame clones alone and lacks a portion of them. Of tens of thousands of clones in the sample, 88% were seen once. The CDR3 is 14 residues long. V was clipped by 4 bases and J by 5 bases; unmatched bases: 6. CDR1 SGHKS and CDR2 YYEKEE come from the germline V gene (reference sequence). The source of this sequence is a woman aged 45-59 years in good health. Sequencing input: blood. This sequence joins TRBV5-5 and TRBJ2-1, with 7 bases fitting TRBD2. The CDR3 nucleotides read TGTGCCAGCAGCGGAAGCCGGGGGGACAATGAGCAGTTCTTC. Translation gives CASSGSRGDNEQFF.